Listed here are 14 T cell receptor beta chains from one sample, sequenced in a study of a mutant IDH1 vaccine in newly diagnosed glioma. The time point here: week 5, during vaccination. Each dose of the vaccine consisted of 300 ug of mutant IDH1 20-mer peptide, with topical imiquimod. Antigen specificity for these receptors is unknown. Assay used: immunoSEQ multiplex PCR; TCRdb lists only in-frame clones, some missing. The profile shows around 58,000 clones, around 80% of them singletons. This specimen consisted of PBMCs, obtained from a glioma patient whose treatment included an IDH1 peptide vaccine. The receptors come from a man aged 25 to 40 with glioma.

V and J are TRBV25-1 and TRBJ1-4, with D hard to call. V lost 6 bases and J 5 bases, leaving 10 bases between the germline ends. Germline CDR1 reads MGHDK; CDR2 reads SYGVNS. The CDR3 is made up of 13 amino acids. The CDR3 loop is CASRYNRNEKLFF. The CDR3 DNA reads as TGTGCCAGCAGATACAACAGAAATGAAAAACTGTTTTTT.

This clone has just a few counts. This chain links TRBV6-5 with TRBJ1-5, with 7 bases fitting TRBD1. After removal of 6 bases from V and 4 bases from J, the junction contained 3 bases not matched to a gene. Germline values: CDR1 MNHEY, CDR2 SVGAGI. CDR3 length: 13 amino acids. The CDR3 region has the DNA TGTGCCAGCAGCCGGGACAGAAATCAGCCCCAGCATTTT. It is translated as CASSRDRNQPQHF.

This sequence joins TRBV7-7 and TRBJ2-2; TRBD1 aligns across 7 bases. CDR3 length equals 18 residues. Germline lookup yields CDR1 SSHAT and CDR2 FNYEAQ (reference sequence). Trimming removed 5 bases from V and 2 bases from J; junction bases left unmatched: 14. The CDR3 loop is CASSQVVGTVINTGELFF. DNA of the CDR3: TGTGCCAGCAGCCAAGTAGTGGGGACAGTGATTAACACCGGGGAGCTGTTTTTT.

V is TRBV28 and J is TRBJ1-1; the D is unclear. The ends were cut back, 6 bases at V and 5 bases at J, with 22 bases in the middle. The CDR3 runs 16 residues. The germline V gene encodes CDR1 MDHEN and CDR2 SYDVKM. DNA for the CDR3: TGTGCCAGCAGGCCCCCCGGGAAAAGAAAAGGGACTGAAGCTTTCTTT. It yields the protein CASRPPGKRKGTEAFF.

V is TRBV7-9 and J is TRBJ2-5, with 8 bases fitting TRBD1. The CDR3 spans 15 residues. Unmatched junction bases numbered 7, after V lost 2 bases and J lost 5 bases. Germline CDR1 reads SEHNR; CDR2 reads FQNEAQ (reference sequence). CDR3 bases: TGTGCCAGCAGCTTAACAGGGGGGCCTCTGGAGACCCAGTACTTC. This sequence encodes CASSLTGGPLETQYF.

The V call is TRBV9, the J call TRBJ2-1; D possibly corresponds to TRBD1 (5 bases). Germline CDR1 is SGDLS and CDR2 is YYNGEE. The V and J ends lost 3 bases and 1 base respectively, with 11 bases between them. The CDR3 length is 15 residues. The CDR3 sequence: CASSATGESYNEQFF. In DNA, the CDR3 is TGTGCCAGCAGCGCTACAGGCGAATCCTACAATGAGCAGTTCTTC.

In DNA, the CDR3 is TGTGCCAGCAGCTCACCGGGACAGGAGACCGGGGAGCTGTTTTTT. Amino acids: CASSSPGQETGELFF. This sequence joins TRBV5-4 and TRBJ2-2, with 8 bases identical to TRBD1. This CDR3 comprises 15 residues. J gave up 5 bases and V 3 bases, and 6 bases lay outside the gene matches. Germline CDR1 and CDR2: SGHNT and YYREEE (reference sequence).

This clone was observed a few times. The rearrangement links TRBV5-1 to TRBJ1-1; D ambiguous. CDR3 size: 15 residues. Germline lookup yields CDR1 SGHRS and CDR2 YFSETQ. V shed 0 bases and J shed 5 bases, with 14 bases lying between them. This CDR3 is CASSLASAELTEAFF. Written as DNA, the CDR3 is TGCGCCAGCAGCTTGGCTTCGGCAGAATTAACTGAAGCTTTCTTT.

The gene calls are TRBV30 and TRBJ1-1; D gene uncertain. The germline V gene encodes CDR1 GTSNPN and CDR2 SVGIG (reference sequence). The CDR3 is made up of 15 amino acids. Trimming took off 4 bases at V and 1 base at J, with 16 bases between the two ends. In nucleotides, the CDR3 is TGTGCCTGGACGGGCCCAAGGAGGGCGAACACTGAAGCTTTCTTT. Amino acids: CAWTGPRRANTEAFF. Drawing the rest from reference TRBV30 and TRBJ1-1, the complete variable domain is SQTIHQWPATLVQPVGSPLSLECTVEGTSNPNLYWYRQAAGRGLQLLFYSVGIGQISSEVPQNLSASRPQDRQFILSSKKLLLSDSGFYLCAWTGPRRANTEAFFGQGTRLTVV.

The chain recombines TRBV10-2 with TRBJ1-6; TRBD1 might be the D (5 bases). From germline, CDR1 is WSHSY and CDR2 SAAADI. The V gene lost 3 bases and the J gene lost 5 bases, with 8 bases spanning the gap. This CDR3 contains 14 residues. CDR3 nucleotide sequence: TGCGCCAGCAGTGAATGGGGGAATAATTCACCCCTCCACTTT. Protein: CASSEWGNNSPLHF.

This chain connects TRBV6-5 to TRBJ2-3; D gene uncertain. Deletions cut 2 bases from V and 1 base from J, with 7 bases between. Germline V gene lookup returns CDR1 MNHEY and CDR2 SVGAGI. The length of the CDR3 is 14 residues. The CDR3 loop is CASSYGEGTDTQYF. CDR3 DNA sequence: TGTGCCAGCAGTTACGGAGAGGGCACAGATACGCAGTATTTT.

The chain recombines TRBV15 with TRBJ1-5; D gene unclear. Looked up from germline, CDR1 is LNHNV and CDR2 is YYDKDF (reference sequence). This CDR3 spans 13 amino acids. Trimming took 2 bases from V and 11 from J, leaving 13 bases between them. The CDR3 DNA reads as TGTGCCACCAGCAGAACCTTTGGGAGTGCCCAGCATTTT. Its protein is CATSRTFGSAQHF.

The genes are TRBV4-1 and TRBJ2-5; 8 positions agree with TRBD1. This CDR3 contains 15 residues. Trimming removed 4 bases from V and 5 bases from J; junction bases left unmatched: 9. Germline CDR1 and CDR2: MGHRA and YSYEKL. The CDR3 bases are TGCGCCAGCAGCCTCGGACAGGGACAAATGGAGACCCAGTACTTC. Its translation: CASSLGQGQMETQYF.

The rearrangement joins TRBV6-5 to TRBJ1-1; the D gene is possibly TRBD1 (6 bases). The germline gives CDR1 MNHEY, CDR2 SVGAGI. Trimming took off 2 bases at V and 7 bases at J, with 14 bases between the two ends. The CDR3 loop spans 14 amino acids. The CDR3 here is CASSYGGRGNEAFF. CDR3 coding DNA: TGTGCCAGCAGTTACGGTGGCAGGGGAAATGAAGCTTTCTTT.